This TCR beta chain was recovered during a study of blood T cell repertoires in COVID-19. Study in general: The study drew acute and convalescent COVID-19 samples from the United States, Italy and Spain. Sources were T cells, B-cell-depleted T cells, or PBMCs; the material itself was cDNA or gDNA.

In this sample, this clone turned up once. The CDR3 extends over 15 amino acids. Per the authors' pipeline: Amplification from reference gene primers served as the basis for estimated nucleated cell counts. This table comes from immunoSEQ multiplex PCR, and its TCRdb copy is limited to in-frame clones, with some not included. That table furnishes V, J and clone size, whereas the DNA furnished D and trimming. Of under 130,000 clones in the sample, approximately 90% were seen once. The rearrangement links TRBV21-1 to TRBJ1-4; the table's D call of TRBD1 was not tested on the DNA. TRBV21-1 is a pseudogene segment. This sequence was found in a middle-aged man in a cohort sampled during active COVID-19. Material for sequencing was peripheral blood. This CDR3 reads CASSHRANTNEKLFF. The CDR3, as DNA: TGTGCCAGCAGCCACAGGGCAAACACGAATGAAAAACTGTTTTTT.